This TCR beta chain originates from a study of T cell responses to AZD1222 COVID-19 vaccine. Germline CDR1 is MNHEY and CDR2 is SMNVEV (reference sequence). The ends lost 9 bases at V and 2 bases at J; junction bases unmatched: 29. The CDR3 covers 22 residues. Profiled with immunoSEQ multiplex PCR; TCRdb holds only in-frame clones, not every one. The table shows roughly 150,000 clones, with around 88% occurring only once. Points from the study as a whole: The sample set comprised mostly white British donors with more females, and clonal diversity was possibly underestimated. Repertoires were obtained only post-peak T cell response.

As concerns this clone: Its antigen is still unknown.

This receptor was taken from an adult in good health. The sample here was peripheral blood, taken on day 0 of MenACWY control vaccination. The V call is TRBV27, the J call TRBJ2-7, with TRBD2 matching 12 bases. CDR3 bases: TGTGCCAGAGAGTTTACTTGCGTTAGAGGGCTAGCGGGAGGGCCTACGCCCTACGAGCAGTACTTC. The encoded protein is CAREFTCVRGLAGGPTPYEQYF.